This T cell receptor beta chain came from a study of cytomegalovirus exposure and HLA in healthy donors (dated by TCRdb to about 2017). Regarding the complete study: In an earlier analysis of 587 of the donors, 276 Gb of sequence data and 90 million to 120 million unique TCR beta sequences from approximately 180 million T cells were reported. An early release covering roughly 600 HLA-typed donors comprised about 300 gigabases of sequencing data and 85 million to 100 million unique TCR sequences. Of the 300 to 400 genotyped donors, 65% to 90% fell in the genetic ancestry cluster associated with self-reported Caucasian donors. The study aimed to test whether cataloging public T cell receptors could reveal signatures of past pathogen exposure. The T cell repertoires of several hundred subjects were profiled by immunosequencing and related to cytomegalovirus serostatus. A separate validation cohort of approximately 130 different subjects was used in addition to the roughly 670-subject first cohort. The study combined high-throughput TCR immunosequencing, statistical association of individual TCRs with disease status, and machine learning to predict cytomegalovirus infection status. A later analysis re-analyzed previously published TCR beta repertoires from roughly 630 donors and added high-resolution HLA genotyping to study TCR occurrence patterns. In the later analysis, no new phenotypic data were used to find candidate immune exposures; instead, reliance was placed on TCR beta sequences and their occurrence across donors. To decide whether each TCR beta V gene segment behaved as functional or pseudogenic, an earlier analysis of some 600 of the donors relied on high-throughput TCR beta sequencing. Donor age, sex, ethnicity and CMV serostatus were compiled alongside the repertoire data. A later genetic analysis used genome-wide SNP genotypes for about three fifths of the roughly 700 donors, treating that subset as a discovery cohort. All discovery cohort repertoires had been generated on a single sequencing platform. HLA typing covered class I and class II loci at four-digit resolution. The number of donors typed differed by locus, with about 620-630 for A, B, C, DRB1 and DQB1, over 500 for DQA1, some 570 for DPA1, and some 450 for DPB1. Five DR-DQ haplotypes were handled as single units for association and clustering because linkage in the cohort was strong. On average, about 200,000 unique TCR beta nucleotide sequences were sequenced per donor among some 420 genotyped donors of the cohort, with about 19% of those sequences being non-productive. The investigation overall reported the following: A later analysis found that HLA-associated TCR beta chains were more clonally expanded and had lower generation probabilities than equally common non-associated chains. The cohort was sequenced for TCR beta chains only, and without alpha or paired-chain data the features that could be detected were limited. The presence/absence analyses assumed that sequencing depth was roughly uniform across donors, and that assumption may not be true. In a later genetic analysis, fewer N-insertions in productive TCRs were reported among donors in an Asian-associated ancestry cluster than the approximately 710-donor mean. A later genetic analysis associated a missense DCLRE1C variant with V-gene and J-gene trimming of TCR beta chains, and an independent cohort replicated the association. An earlier analysis of some 560 of the donors showed that most TCR beta V segments appeared in productive rearrangements either about 87% or about 30% of the time, which broadly matched IMGT annotations. Strong co-occurrence of HLA alleles, especially DR and DQ, made assigning TCR associations to individual alleles difficult. Because HLA typing was unavailable for some donors at each locus, only the typed subset was used in association tests. Specific HLA alleles were associated with roughly 16,000 TCR beta sequences at a false discovery rate of 0.05 in a later analysis. In a later analysis, TCR association rates were found to vary across HLA loci, with the most associated TCRs seen for DRB1 alleles and the fewest for HLA-C alleles. A group of highly shared sequence variants was considered likely to be a technical artifact of the sequencing pipeline. Most CMV-associated TCR beta chains appeared to be HLA-restricted in a later analysis, and the HLA associations seemed to be driven largely by CMV exposure. Linkage disequilibrium might explain the correlated functional status among segregating V segments, but an unknown experimental factor could not be excluded. In both the original and validation cohorts, the classifier was reported to diagnose cytomegalovirus status with high specificity and sensitivity. While some public TCRs were present in many individuals, most TCR sequences turned up only very rarely across donors. In vitro tests confirmed that a few of the cytomegalovirus-associated TCR beta chains recognize cytomegalovirus antigens. Because counts were too low, 15 to 20 rarely observed V segments, including chromosome 9 orphons, were excluded from the earlier analysis of about 500 of the donors. A later analysis reported that several top co-occurrence clusters appeared linked to parvovirus B19, influenza, CMV and Epstein-Barr virus. The authors suggested that the approach could potentially be generalized to other disease states and immunological phenotypes. Some IMGT-functional V segments, including TRBV6-2 and TRBV6-3, could not be distinguished by the 87-base-pair reads and were therefore excluded. Immune exposure information for the cohort was limited to CMV serostatus. A total of roughly 160 TCR beta chains were listed by the study as associated with cytomegalovirus. A further reported finding was that TCR beta sequences accurately predicted the HLA-A and HLA-B alleles for most subjects in the first cohort.

The cohort was made up of around 720 healthy bone marrow donors. At the time of sampling, all cohort members were nominally healthy, though unrecorded immune exposures were likely present. Of the 666 cohort members, about 290 had a positive CMV serostatus and 352 had a negative one, while no CMV serostatus was recorded for the donor. Each donor provided a peripheral blood sample, and peripheral blood mononuclear cells were used for TCR beta sequencing. Genomic DNA was extracted from the blood cell samples with the Qiagen DNeasy Blood Extraction Kit. The library came from the immunoSEQ multiplex PCR assay. For the multiplex PCR, a mixture combining 60 forward primers for TCR Vbeta segments and 13 reverse primers for TCR Jbeta segments was used. Amplification of the CDR3 region of rearranged TCR beta genes was performed with a multiplex PCR assay on genomic DNA. The amplified TCR beta libraries were sequenced on the Illumina HiSeq System as 87-base-pair reads. The original methods were these. Across the 500 to 750 repertoires, a later analysis counted approximately 75 million unique TCR beta chains, some 11 million of which were shared by at least two donors. Raw reads were error-corrected and collapsed into unique sequences by a nearest-neighbor algorithm in which closely related sequences were merged to remove PCR and sequencing errors. To assign V, D and J gene segments, CDR3 sequences were aligned to IMGT reference sequences. Each retained sequence needed at least a six-nucleotide match to both a V gene segment and a J gene segment. A rearrangement counted as productive if the CDR3 had no stop codons and remained in frame with V and J, and every other rearrangement counted as non-productive. Following IMGT convention, CDR3 was defined as the stretch from the second conserved V-encoded cysteine to the conserved J-encoded phenylalanine. Sequences without an unambiguous match to a single V gene segment were excluded from the earlier analysis of about 600 of the donors. In an earlier analysis of approximately 550 of the donors, V segments were called functional above 56.7% productive rearrangements and were called segregating when the between-donor standard deviation exceeded 5%. A statistical classification framework was built to diagnose cytomegalovirus status from the catalog of TCR beta chain sequences. V and J gene assignment, in a later analysis, came from comparing TCR nucleotide sequences with IMGT/GENE-DB human TR gene sequences. In a later analysis, CDR3 sequences and most-parsimonious VDJ recombination scenarios were assigned using the TCRdist pipeline. A later analysis defined each TCR beta chain by its CDR3 amino acid sequence plus V-gene family, and excluded reads lacking a unique V-gene family. A later analysis removed 550 to 650 highly shared, low-generation-probability nucleotide sequences to deal with suspected cross-contamination and a sequencing artifact. In a later analysis, a clonal expansion index was calculated for each public chain from normalized within-repertoire ranks of inferred template counts. In a later analysis, generation probabilities were computed using a VDJ recombination model fitted to out-of-frame rearrangements, and the results were checked against IGoR. A later analysis scored TCR-TCR, TCR-HLA and TCR-CMV co-occurrence with hypergeometric tests, applying a repertoire-size bias correction to TCR pairs. False discovery rates were estimated in a later analysis by permuting HLA or CMV assignments 20 times. In a later analysis, co-occurring TCRs were grouped with DBSCAN, and TCRdist sequence similarity was added when clustering was performed within HLA-allele-positive subsets. Co-occurrence clustering excluded repertoires with fewer than 30,000 or more than 120,000 public chains, plus five with anomalous nucleotide sharing. The table was pulled from immuneACCESS by TCRdb, which kept in-frame rearrangements only. Such tables lose some clones; where checked, under half of the loss comes from unresolved V genes, and the rest has no known cause. The DNA was the basis for D and trimming; V, J and clone size are from that table. For this sample the table gives some 120,000 clones, of which just under 75% were detected only once. Jointly, the top ten make up 2% to 2.5% of the sample.

Concerning this clone: Its binding antigen is unknown. Relative to the germline gene, one junction end is altered; a read error may explain this.

From the cysteine through the phenylalanine, the CDR3 covers 18 amino acids. Just the 54-base CDR3 DNA is kept, in frame starting at base 1. According to the germline V gene, CDR1 reads MDHEN and CDR2 reads SYDVKM. This chain joins TRBV28 to TRBJ2-7, with 15 bases matching TRBD2. Material for sequencing was PBMCs. The TCR originated in a human donor in good health. The CDR3 sequence is CASSSPGLAGGSLGEQCF. The nucleotides read TGTGCCAGCAGTTCACCGGGACTAGCGGGAGGATCCCTCGGCGAGCAGTGCTTC.